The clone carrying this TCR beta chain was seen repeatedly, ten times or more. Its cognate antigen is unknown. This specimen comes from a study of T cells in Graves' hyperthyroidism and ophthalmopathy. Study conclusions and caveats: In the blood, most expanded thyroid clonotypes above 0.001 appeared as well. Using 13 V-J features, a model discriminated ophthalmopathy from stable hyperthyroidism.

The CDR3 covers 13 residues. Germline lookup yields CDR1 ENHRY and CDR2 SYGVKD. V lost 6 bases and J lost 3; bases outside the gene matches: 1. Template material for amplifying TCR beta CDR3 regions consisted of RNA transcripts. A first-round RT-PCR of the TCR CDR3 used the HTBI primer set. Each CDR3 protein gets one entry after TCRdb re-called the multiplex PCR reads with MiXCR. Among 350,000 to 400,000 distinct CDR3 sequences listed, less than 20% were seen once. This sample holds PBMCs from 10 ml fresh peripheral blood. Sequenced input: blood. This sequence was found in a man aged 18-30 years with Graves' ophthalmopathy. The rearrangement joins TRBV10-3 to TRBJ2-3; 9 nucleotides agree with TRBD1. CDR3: CAIRTGGTDTQYF. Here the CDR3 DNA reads TGTGCCATCAGGACAGGGGGAACAGATACGCAGTATTTT.